This entry features one TCR beta chain sequence. Its antigen target is currently unknown. Base quality data are lacking; no much larger clone is found one base away. From cysteine to phenylalanine, the CDR3 is 14 amino acids long. Only CDR3 DNA remains: 42 bases, in frame from the first base. CDR1 GTSNPN and CDR2 SVGIG were looked up in the germline V gene (reference sequence). V is clipped by 1 base and J by 5 bases, and the sequence between their germline boundaries is 12 bases long. This entry belongs to a study of T cells in Graves' hyperthyroidism and ophthalmopathy (dated by TCRdb to between 2018 and 2021). Regarding the research as a whole: Peripheral blood samples were taken at initial diagnosis, before any treatment was given. A discovery cohort of around 100 patients, 43 with Graves' ophthalmopathy and roughly 59 with stable Graves' hyperthyroidism, was used to find distinguishing TCR V-J signatures. Whether ophthalmopathy could be predicted prospectively was tested in an independent validation cohort made up of 18 to 20 hyperthyroidism patients plus 17 patients who later progressed to ophthalmopathy. The 100 discovery patients were divided at random into training and test sets in a 7:3 ratio. In addition, the study compared T-cell repertoires in thyroid tissue and in blood from about six Graves' hyperthyroidism patients. After sampling, hyperthyroidism patients received methimazole starting at 30 mg daily, and ophthalmopathy patients received high-dose intravenous methylprednisolone. The paper reports TCR Vbeta CDR3 sequencing of some 140 peripheral blood samples: under 45 ophthalmopathy, fewer than 80 hyperthyroidism and some 17 progressor patients.

The TCR beta CDR3 regions were amplified from the RNA transcripts. For the first round of RT-PCR on the TCR CDR3, the HTBI primer set was used together with the Qiagen OneStep RT-PCR kit. Libraries were constructed in a second round of multiplex PCR, after which size selection and purification were performed. Libraries were sequenced paired-end with 100 bp reads on an Illumina HiSeq2000. Regarding the original processing steps: SOAPnuke was used to process the raw data, throwing out any read that contained adapters or uncalled bases, had a mean Phred below 15, or lacked an exact constant-primer or identifier match. COPE v1.2.5 was used to merge high-quality paired reads, and clonotypes were defined as unique nucleotide sequences. Clonotypes were aligned to IMGT TRBV, TRBD and TRBJ reference segments using MiTCR v1.1. The analysis included only V-J combinations with a frequency above 0.0001, which together covered around 99% of the repertoires. The TCS score was defined as F50 (clonal expansion) divided by E x V (chaos), with BLOSUM62-based TCRdist calculated between CDR3 peptides within each V-J. Welch's t-statistics and random forest reduced several hundred V-J features to 10 to 15, which were used in a naive Bayes classifier (R e1071). TCRdb cleaned the public reads at Q25 with fastp, built clones with MiXCR and kept in-frame beta chains. Under each unique CDR3 protein, matching rows form one entry showing the most common genes and DNA. What appears here as the V and J calls and clone size reflects TCRdb's work, not the paper's. Within this sample are hundreds of thousands of distinct CDR3 sequences, with 15% to 20% of them counted one time only. The top ten clones comprise approximately 50% of the sample.

In the ophthalmopathy patients, disease was moderately to severely active, with a Clinical Activity Score of 3 or more, a NOSPECS grade of 4 or more, and a duration of less than 3 months. Patients with uncontrolled infections, other autoimmune diseases, pregnancy or lactation were excluded. Clinical symptoms, serum thyroxine and TRAb, thyroid ultrasound, and orbital computed tomography formed the basis for the diagnoses. PBMCs were separated from 7.5 to 10 ml of fresh peripheral blood using Ficoll-Paque density gradient centrifugation. Trizol reagent was used to extract total RNA, and RNA quality was then checked on an Agilent 2100 Bioanalyzer. Study-wide findings and limitations: Sample size was not statistically predetermined, and blinding of investigators to group allocation was not performed. A model built on a 13 V-J signature distinguished ophthalmopathy from stable hyperthyroidism, reaching 85% to 90% sensitivity and around 81% specificity in cross-validation and 80%/75% in testing. Most expanded thyroid clonotypes (frequency above 0.001) were also found in blood, which suggests that blood repertoires may mirror thyroid immune responses. In validation, the model predicted progression to ophthalmopathy with around 71% sensitivity and about 72% specificity, a median of 6.5 months before onset.

The sequenced sample consisted of blood. This clonotype was obtained from a middle-aged man with Graves' ophthalmopathy. Recombination connected TRBV30 to TRBJ1-5; no confident D gene assignment can be made. The CDR3 protein: CAWSALLRDQPQHF. The sequenced DNA: TGTGCCTGGAGTGCCCTCCTGAGGGATCAGCCCCAGCATTTT.